The sequence of this T cell receptor beta chain was determined in a study of CD4 T cell repertoires in COVID-19. Study details: Relabeled CFSE-low cells, IL-2-expanded for ten to eleven days, met spikes from other coronaviruses. Study observations and caveats: Sharing of several most expanded SARS-CoV-2-reactive clonotypes across memory subsets suggested intraclonal diversification. Between about 6 and 28% of SARS-CoV-2 clonotypes also appeared in SARS-CoV and/or HKU1 spike cultures.

No culture step preceded sequencing of the ex vivo isolated memory T cells. Profiling relied on immunoSEQ multiplex PCR, and the TCRdb table lists in-frame clones only, not all of them. The table lists tens of thousands of clones, around 87% of them singletons, with roughly 0.62% in the top ten. Losses at the gene ends were 5 bases for V and 2 bases for J; bases not matched to a gene: 1. Germline CDR1 and CDR2: LNHDA and SQIVND (reference sequence). CDR3 length: 16 residues. This clone came up a few times. The target antigen is unknown. This sample comprised central memory CD4+ T cells from blood, obtained before the COVID-19 pandemic. This chain uses TRBV19 with TRBJ2-6, with 12 bases fitting TRBD1. The receptor was derived from a human donor who had COVID-19. CDR3 nucleotide sequence: TGTGCCAGTAGTGGGACAGGGGGCGCTGGGGCCAACGTCCTGACTTTC. Amino acid sequence: CASSGTGGAGANVLTF.